The clone carrying this T cell receptor (beta chain) is classed as hyperexpanded. Its antigen is still unknown. Whole-study findings and limits: Greatest tumor Treg TCR overlap was with tumor naive CD4+ cells.

Treg sorting used a CD4+CD25+CD127-/low gate. V was trimmed by 6 bases and J by 3 bases, leaving 14 bases between them. This CDR3 has 14 amino acids. Amplification of TRBV12-4/TRBJ1-2 clonotypes used adaptor-ligated barcode primers. TCRdb recomputed calls from the multiplex PCR reads with MiXCR, one row per CDR3 protein. The profile shows about 220 distinct CDR3 sequences, under 8% of them singletons. This TCR was sampled from a female donor with breast cancer. The sample comprised tumor-infiltrating Tregs sorted from the breast tumor. This rearrangement joins TRBV12-3 or TRBV12-4 to TRBJ1-2; D remains ambiguous. CDR3 sequence (DNA): TGTGCCAGCAGGAGTGGGGTCTATCACTATGGCTACACCTTC. It encodes CASRSGVYHYGYTF.